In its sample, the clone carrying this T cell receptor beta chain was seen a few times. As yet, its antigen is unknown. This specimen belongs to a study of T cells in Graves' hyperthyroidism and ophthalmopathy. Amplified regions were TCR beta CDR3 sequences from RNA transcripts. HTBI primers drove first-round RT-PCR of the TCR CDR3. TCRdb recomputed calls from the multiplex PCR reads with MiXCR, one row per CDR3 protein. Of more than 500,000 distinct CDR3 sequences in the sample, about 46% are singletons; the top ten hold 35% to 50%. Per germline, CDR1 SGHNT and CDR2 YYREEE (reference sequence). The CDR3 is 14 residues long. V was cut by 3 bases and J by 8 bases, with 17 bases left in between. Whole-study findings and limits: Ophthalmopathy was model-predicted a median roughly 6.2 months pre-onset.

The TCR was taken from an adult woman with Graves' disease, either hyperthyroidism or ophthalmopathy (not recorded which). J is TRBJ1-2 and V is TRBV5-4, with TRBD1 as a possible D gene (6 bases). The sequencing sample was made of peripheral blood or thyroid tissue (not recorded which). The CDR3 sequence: CASSSWGRGNGYTF. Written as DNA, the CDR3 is TGTGCCAGCAGCTCCTGGGGCAGGGGCAACGGCTACACCTTC.